The table lists the clone carrying this T cell receptor beta chain with a few counts. Its antigen is as yet unknown. This entry comes from a study of T-cell reconstitution after alpha-beta-depleted transplantation in children. Trimming cost V 6 bases and J 1 base; bases outside gene matches: 2. The CDR3 has 13 amino acids. From germline, CDR1 is DFQATT and CDR2 SNEGSKA (reference sequence). Study-wide points: Alpha-beta T cells about two months after transplant reportedly derived from several hundred expanded graft clones. Some patients owed their high day-60 TCRbeta diversity to surviving recipient T cells and thymic progenitors. Hyperexpanded clones declined; after one year, newly produced T cells mostly supplied diversity.

Unique molecular identifiers were incorporated into the prepared TCRbeta library. TCRdb ran MiXCR on the PCR reads and lists one entry per CDR3 protein. The sample includes about 140,000 distinct CDR3 sequences, 8% to 10% of them seen just once. The chain couples TRBV20-1 to TRBJ2-1; 8 positions agree with TRBD2. This receptor was identified in a female patient aged 2-9 years who had a stem cell transplant for congenital amegakaryocytic thrombocytopenia, so the T cells may come from the graft donor. This sample comprised PBMCs, mostly from graft donor cells, obtained 180 days after TCRalphabeta/CD19-depleted stem cell transplant. CDR3 in amino acids: CSARGGSYNEQFF. The CDR3, as DNA: TGCAGTGCACGGGGGGGGTCCTACAATGAGCAGTTCTTC.